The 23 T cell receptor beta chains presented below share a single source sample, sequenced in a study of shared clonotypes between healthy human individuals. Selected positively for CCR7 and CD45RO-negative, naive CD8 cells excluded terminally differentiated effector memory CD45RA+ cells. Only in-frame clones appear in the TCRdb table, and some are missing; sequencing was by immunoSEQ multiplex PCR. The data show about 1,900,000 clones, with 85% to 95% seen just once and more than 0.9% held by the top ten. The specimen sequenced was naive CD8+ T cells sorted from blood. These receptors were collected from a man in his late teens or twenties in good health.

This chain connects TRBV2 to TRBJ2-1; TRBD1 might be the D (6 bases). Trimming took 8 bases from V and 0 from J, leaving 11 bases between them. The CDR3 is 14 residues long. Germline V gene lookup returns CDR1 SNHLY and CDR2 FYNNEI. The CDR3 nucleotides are TGTGCCAGCTACAGGGATAGCTCCTACAATGAGCAGTTCTTC. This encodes CASYRDSSYNEQFF.

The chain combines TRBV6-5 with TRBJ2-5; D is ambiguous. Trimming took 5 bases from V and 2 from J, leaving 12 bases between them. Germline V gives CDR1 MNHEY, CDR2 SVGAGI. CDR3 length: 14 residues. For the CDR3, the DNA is TGTGCCAGCAGTCTGGACGGAATGCAAGAGACCCAGTACTTC. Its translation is CASSLDGMQETQYF.

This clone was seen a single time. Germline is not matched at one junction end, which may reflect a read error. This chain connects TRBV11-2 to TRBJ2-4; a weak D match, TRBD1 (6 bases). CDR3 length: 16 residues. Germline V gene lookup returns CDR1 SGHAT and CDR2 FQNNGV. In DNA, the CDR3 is TGTGCCAGCAGCTTAGGGACGGGGCTTCGACTTGGGGGCTCCGACTTC. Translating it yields CASSLGTGLRLGGSDF.

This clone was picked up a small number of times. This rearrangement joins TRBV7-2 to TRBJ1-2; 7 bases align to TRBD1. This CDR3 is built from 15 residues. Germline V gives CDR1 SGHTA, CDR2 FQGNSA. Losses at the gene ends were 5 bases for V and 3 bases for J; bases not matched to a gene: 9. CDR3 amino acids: CASSTGTDLHYGYTF. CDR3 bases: TGTGCCAGCAGCACCGGGACAGACCTTCACTATGGCTACACCTTC.

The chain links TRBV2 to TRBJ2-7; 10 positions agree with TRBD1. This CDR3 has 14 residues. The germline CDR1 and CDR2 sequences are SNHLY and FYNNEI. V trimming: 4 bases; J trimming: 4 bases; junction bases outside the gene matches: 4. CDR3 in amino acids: CASSVPGQGYEQYF. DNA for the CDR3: TGTGCCAGCAGTGTACCGGGACAGGGGTACGAGCAGTACTTC.

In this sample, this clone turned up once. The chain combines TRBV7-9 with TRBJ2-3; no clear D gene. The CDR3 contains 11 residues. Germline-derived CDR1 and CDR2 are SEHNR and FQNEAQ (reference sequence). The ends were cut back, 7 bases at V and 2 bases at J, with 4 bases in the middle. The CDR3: CASTSTDTQYF. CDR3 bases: TGTGCCAGCACCTCCACAGATACGCAGTATTTT.

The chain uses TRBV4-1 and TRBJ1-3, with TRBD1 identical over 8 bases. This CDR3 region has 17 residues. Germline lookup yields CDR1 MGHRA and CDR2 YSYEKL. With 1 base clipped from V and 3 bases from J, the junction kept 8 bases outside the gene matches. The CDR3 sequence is CASSQVPQGAYGNTIYF. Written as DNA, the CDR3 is TGCGCCAGCAGCCAAGTACCCCAGGGGGCCTATGGAAACACCATATATTTT.

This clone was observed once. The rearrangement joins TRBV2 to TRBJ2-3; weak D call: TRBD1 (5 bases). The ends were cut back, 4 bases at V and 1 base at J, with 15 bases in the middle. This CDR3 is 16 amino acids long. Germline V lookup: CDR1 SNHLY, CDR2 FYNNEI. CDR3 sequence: CASSGLTDPRTDTQYF. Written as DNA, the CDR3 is TGTGCCAGCAGTGGATTGACAGACCCCCGCACAGATACGCAGTATTTT.

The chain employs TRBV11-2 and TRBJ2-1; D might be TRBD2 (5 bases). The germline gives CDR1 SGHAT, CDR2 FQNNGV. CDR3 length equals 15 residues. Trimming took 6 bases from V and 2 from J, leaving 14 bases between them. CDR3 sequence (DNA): TGTGCCAGCAGTCCGGACTGGACGACCTACAATGAGCAGTTCTTC. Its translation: CASSPDWTTYNEQFF.

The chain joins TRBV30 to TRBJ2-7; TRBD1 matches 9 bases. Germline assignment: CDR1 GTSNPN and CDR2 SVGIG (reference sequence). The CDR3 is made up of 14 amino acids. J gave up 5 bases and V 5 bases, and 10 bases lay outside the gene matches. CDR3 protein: CAWGTGTGINEQYF. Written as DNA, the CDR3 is TGTGCCTGGGGTACCGGGACAGGGATAAACGAGCAGTACTTC.

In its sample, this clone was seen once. The chain's CDR3 is CSVAVDSGAREQYF. The CDR3 region has the DNA TGCAGCGTGGCTGTAGATAGCGGGGCCAGGGAGCAGTACTTC. V gene TRBV29-1 combines with J gene TRBJ2-5; 8 nucleotides match TRBD2. The CDR3 extends over 14 amino acids. J was trimmed by 11 bases and V by 6 bases; bases with no gene match: 17. Germline values: CDR1 SQVTM, CDR2 ANQGSEA.

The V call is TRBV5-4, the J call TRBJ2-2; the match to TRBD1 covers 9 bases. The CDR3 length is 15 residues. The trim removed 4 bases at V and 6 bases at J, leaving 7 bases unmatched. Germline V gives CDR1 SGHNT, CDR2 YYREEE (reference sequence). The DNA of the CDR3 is TGTGCCAGCAGCATACCGGGACAGGGTCCCGGGGAGCTGTTTTTT. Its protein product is CASSIPGQGPGELFF.

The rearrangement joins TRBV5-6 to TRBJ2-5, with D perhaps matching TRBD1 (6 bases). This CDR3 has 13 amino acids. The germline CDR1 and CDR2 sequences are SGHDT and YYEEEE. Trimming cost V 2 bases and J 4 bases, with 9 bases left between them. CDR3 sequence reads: CASSFKQGETQYF. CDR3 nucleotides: TGTGCCAGCAGCTTCAAACAGGGAGAGACCCAGTACTTC.

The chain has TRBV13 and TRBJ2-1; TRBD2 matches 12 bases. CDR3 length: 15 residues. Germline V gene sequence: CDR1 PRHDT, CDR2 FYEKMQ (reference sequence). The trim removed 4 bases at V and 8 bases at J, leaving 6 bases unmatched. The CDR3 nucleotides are TGTGCCAGCAGCTCGCGACTAGCGGGGGACTATGAGCAGTTCTTC. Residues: CASSSRLAGDYEQFF.

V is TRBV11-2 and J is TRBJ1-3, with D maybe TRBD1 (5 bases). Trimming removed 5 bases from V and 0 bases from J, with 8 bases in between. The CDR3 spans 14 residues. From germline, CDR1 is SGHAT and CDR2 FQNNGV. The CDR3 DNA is TGTGCCAGCAGCCCGGGGGGCTCTGGAAACACCATATATTTT. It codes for CASSPGGSGNTIYF.

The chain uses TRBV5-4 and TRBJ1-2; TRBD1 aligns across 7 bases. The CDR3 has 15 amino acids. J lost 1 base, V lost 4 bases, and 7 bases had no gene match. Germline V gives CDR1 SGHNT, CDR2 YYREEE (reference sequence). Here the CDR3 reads CASSSDRVVNYGYTF. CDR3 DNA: TGTGCCAGCAGCAGCGACAGGGTGGTTAACTATGGCTACACCTTC. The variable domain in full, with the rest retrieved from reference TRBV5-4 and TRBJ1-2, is ETGVTQSPTHLIKTRGQQVTLRCSSQSGHNTVSWYQQALGQGPQFIFQYYREEENGRGNFPPRFSGLQFPNYSSELNVNALELDDSALYLCASSSDRVVNYGYTFGSGTRLTVV.

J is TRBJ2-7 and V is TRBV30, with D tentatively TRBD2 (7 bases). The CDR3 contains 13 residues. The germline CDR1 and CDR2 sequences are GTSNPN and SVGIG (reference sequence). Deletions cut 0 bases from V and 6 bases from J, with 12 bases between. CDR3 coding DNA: TGTGCCTGGAGTGTCGGCGGGGGCTTCGAGCAGTACTTC. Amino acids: CAWSVGGGFEQYF.

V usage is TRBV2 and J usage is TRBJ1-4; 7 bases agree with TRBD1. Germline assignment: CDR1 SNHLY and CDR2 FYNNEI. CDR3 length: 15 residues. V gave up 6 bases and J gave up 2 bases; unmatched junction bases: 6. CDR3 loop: CASRTGRDTNEKLFF. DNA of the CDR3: TGTGCCAGCAGGACAGGGAGGGACACTAATGAAAAACTGTTTTTT.

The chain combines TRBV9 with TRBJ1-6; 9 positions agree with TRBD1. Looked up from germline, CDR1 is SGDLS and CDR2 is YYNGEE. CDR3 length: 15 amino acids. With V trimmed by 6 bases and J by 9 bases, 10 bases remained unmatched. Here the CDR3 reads CASTEGTGGSSPLHF. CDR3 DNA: TGTGCCAGCACCGAGGGAACAGGGGGCAGTTCACCCCTCCACTTT.

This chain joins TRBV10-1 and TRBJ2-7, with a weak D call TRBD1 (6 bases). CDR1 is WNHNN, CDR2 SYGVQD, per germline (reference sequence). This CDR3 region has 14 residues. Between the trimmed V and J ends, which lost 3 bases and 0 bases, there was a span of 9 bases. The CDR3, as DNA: TGCGCCAGCAGTGACAGGGGTAGCTCCTACGAGCAGTACTTC. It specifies CASSDRGSSYEQYF.

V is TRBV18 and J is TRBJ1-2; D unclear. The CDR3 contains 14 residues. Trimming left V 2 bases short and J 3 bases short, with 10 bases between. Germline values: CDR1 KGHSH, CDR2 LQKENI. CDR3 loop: CASSPGVADYGYTF. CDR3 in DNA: TGTGCCAGCTCACCAGGGGTTGCGGACTATGGCTACACCTTC.

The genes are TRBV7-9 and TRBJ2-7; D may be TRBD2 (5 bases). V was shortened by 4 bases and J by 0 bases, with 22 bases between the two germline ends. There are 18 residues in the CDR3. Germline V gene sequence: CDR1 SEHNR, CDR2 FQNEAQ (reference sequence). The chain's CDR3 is CASSYKVYPDSSSYEQYF. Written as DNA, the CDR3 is TGTGCCAGCAGCTATAAAGTTTATCCGGACTCGAGCTCCTACGAGCAGTACTTC.

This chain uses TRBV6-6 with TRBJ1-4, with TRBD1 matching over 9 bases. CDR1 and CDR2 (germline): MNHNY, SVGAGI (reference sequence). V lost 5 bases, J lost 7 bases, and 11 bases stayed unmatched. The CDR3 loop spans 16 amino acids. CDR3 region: CASSSPGTGGIEKLFF. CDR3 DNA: TGTGCCAGCAGTAGCCCCGGCACAGGGGGCATTGAAAAACTGTTTTTT.